These 32 T cell receptor beta chains were all obtained from the same sample, sequenced in a study of post-analysis software for immune sequencing data. Unique molecular identifiers featured in each of the TCR beta cDNA libraries. TCRdb fed the PCR reads into MiXCR, producing one record per CDR3 protein. Altogether a few hundred thousand distinct CDR3 sequences are present, roughly 34% being singletons, with the ten largest covering approximately 5.4%. Which antigens these TCRs recognize remains unknown. Study conclusions and caveats: About five TRBV segments appeared more often in patients than in controls, and TRBV5-6, TRBV5-1 and TRBV20-1 were among these.

The sample was blood. The receptors here all came from a girl under 18 with multiple sclerosis.

V gene TRBV7-3 combines with J gene TRBJ2-1; D possibly corresponds to TRBD2 (6 bases). There are 12 residues in the CDR3. From germline, CDR1 is SGHTA and CDR2 FQGTGA. V gave up 5 bases and J gave up 8 bases, with 10 bases separating them. CDR3 nucleotides: TGTGCCAGCAGCGACGGGGAGGATGAGCAGTTCTTC. Its protein is CASSDGEDEQFF. The full variable domain, completed using reference TRBV7-3 and TRBJ2-1, is GAGVSQTPSNKVTEKGKYVELRCDPISGHTALYWYRQSLGQGPEFLIYFQGTGAADDSGLPNDRFFAVRPEGSVSTLKIQRTERGDSAVYLCASSDGEDEQFFGPGTRLTVL.

This clonotype was detected only a few times. CDR3 DNA sequence: TGCGCCAGCAGCTTGTCCGGGACAGATAGCTCCTACGAGCAGTACTTC. This sequence encodes CASSLSGTDSSYEQYF. The chain recombines TRBV5-1 with TRBJ2-7, with 7 bases identical to TRBD1. CDR3 length: 16 amino acids. Germline lookup yields CDR1 SGHRS and CDR2 YFSETQ. Trimming took 1 base from V and 0 from J; bases not matched to a gene: 7.

This rearrangement joins TRBV5-5 to TRBJ1-1, with TRBD1 matching over 8 bases. The CDR3 extends over 13 amino acids. From germline, CDR1 is SGHKS and CDR2 YYEKEE (reference sequence). V shed 2 bases and J 7 bases; nucleotides not matched to a gene: 4. The CDR3 region is CASSFRGPGEAFF. CDR3 sequence (DNA): TGTGCCAGCAGCTTCAGGGGGCCTGGTGAAGCTTTCTTT.

The gene calls are TRBV6-5 and TRBJ1-2, with D possibly being TRBD1 (6 bases). The germline V gene encodes CDR1 MNHEY and CDR2 SVGAGI. The length of the CDR3 is 12 residues. With 5 bases removed from V and 5 bases from J, the gap between germline ends came to 9 bases. The CDR3 nucleotides are TGTGCCAGCAGTATGCAGGGGTATGGCTACACCTTC. Translating gives CASSMQGYGYTF.

The chain has TRBV20-1 and TRBJ1-2; D possibly corresponds to TRBD1 (5 bases). This CDR3 spans 16 amino acids. Trimming left V 6 bases short and J 5 bases short, with 25 bases between. Germline values: CDR1 DFQATT, CDR2 SNEGSKA (reference sequence). The CDR3 loop reads CSATDGTSRPSYGYTF. In nucleotides, the CDR3 is TGCAGTGCCACGGACGGGACTTCCCGGCCGTCTTATGGCTACACCTTC.

This clonotype was seen more than once but under ten times. The chain recombines TRBV4-2 with TRBJ2-5; no firm D call. CDR1 and CDR2 (germline): LGHNA, YNFKEQ. V lost 0 bases, J lost 1 base, and 9 bases lay in between. The CDR3 sequence is 15 residues long. For the CDR3, the DNA is TGTGCCAGCAGCCAAGATGGTACAGCCCAAGAGACCCAGTACTTC. It codes for CASSQDGTAQETQYF.

This clonotype showed up just a few times. The gene calls are TRBV10-3 and TRBJ2-1, with D perhaps assigned TRBD1 or TRBD2 (5 bases each). The CDR3 runs 15 residues. Between the trimmed V and J ends, which lost 4 bases and 10 bases, there was a span of 20 bases. CDR1 and CDR2 from the germline V gene are ENHRY and SYGVKD. The CDR3 here is CAISGGSSGQGEQFF. DNA for the CDR3: TGTGCCATCAGTGGGGGGAGCTCGGGCCAAGGGGAGCAGTTCTTC.

The rearrangement joins TRBV20-1 to TRBJ2-3; D call uncertain. Trimming cost V 5 bases and J 6 bases, with 12 bases left between them. The CDR3 is 12 amino acids. Looked up from germline, CDR1 is DFQATT and CDR2 is SNEGSKA (reference sequence). The CDR3 is CSAPISADTQYF. The CDR3 bases are TGCAGTGCTCCTATCTCTGCCGATACGCAGTATTTT.

The chain has TRBV11-2 and TRBJ2-4; no reliable D call. V lost 5 bases and J 8 bases, leaving 16 bases between the germline ends. The germline gives CDR1 SGHAT, CDR2 FQNNGV. The CDR3 runs to 14 residues. CDR3 sequence reads: CASSPPTGWDIQYF. CDR3 nucleotide sequence: TGTGCCAGCAGCCCCCCGACCGGGTGGGACATTCAGTACTTC. Complete variable domain (other parts from reference TRBV11-2 and TRBJ2-4): EAGVAQSPRYKIIEKRQSVAFWCNPISGHATLYWYQQILGQGPKLLIQFQNNGVVDDSQLPKDRFSAERLKGVDSTLKIQPAKLEDSAVYLCASSPPTGWDIQYFGAGTRLSVL.

The genes are TRBV20-1 and TRBJ2-7; D unclear. The CDR3 covers 10 residues. The germline CDR1 and CDR2 sequences are DFQATT and SNEGSKA (reference sequence). V dropped 5 bases and J dropped 4 bases, with 6 bases sitting between them. The CDR3 spells CSAYNYEQYF. The CDR3 nucleotides are TGCAGTGCTTATAATTACGAGCAGTACTTC.

The V call is TRBV6-1, the J call TRBJ2-5; no definite D call. The CDR3 extends over 14 amino acids. V lost 9 bases, J lost 2 bases, and 16 bases lay in between. Germline V gene lookup returns CDR1 MNHNS and CDR2 SASEGT. Written as DNA, the CDR3 is TGTGCCAGTCTAAAAACCATTGCTCAAGAGACCCAGTACTTC. Translation: CASLKTIAQETQYF.

This clonotype was recorded a few times. This rearrangement joins TRBV6-1 to TRBJ1-5; TRBD1 is a possible D gene (6 bases). The CDR3 spans 18 residues. CDR1 is MNHNS and CDR2 is SASEGT in the germline V gene. The V end was cut by 2 bases, the J end by 5 bases, with 22 bases between. CDR3 nucleotide sequence: TGTGCCAGCAGTGAAAATCCCACAGGGATGCGGGTTTATCAGCCCCAGCATTTT. This encodes CASSENPTGMRVYQPQHF.

Worth noting for this clonotype: A much larger clone differs from this one at a single base, so this may be a read error. A read error is likely, as this CDR3 ends without the conserved phenylalanine or tryptophan. This rearrangement joins TRBV29-1 to TRBJ2-4, with D unresolved. With the DNA end fitting TRBJ2-5 better, the J assignment may be wrong. The germline CDR1 and CDR2 sequences are SQVTM and ANQGSEA. The CDR3 consists of 13 residues. The CDR3 DNA is TGCAGCGTTGAACCGACCTACCAAGAGACCCAGTACGTC. It specifies CSVEPTYQETQYV.

The rearrangement joins TRBV2 to TRBJ1-2; D is possibly TRBD1 (5 bases). Germline V gene lookup returns CDR1 SNHLY and CDR2 FYNNEI. The CDR3 length is 14 residues. Trimming shortened V by 8 bases and J by 8 bases, and 21 bases separated the two germline ends. The CDR3 loop is CASFEGRQFRGYTF. The CDR3 DNA reads as TGTGCCAGCTTTGAGGGGCGGCAATTCAGGGGCTACACCTTC.

This clonotype was picked up a small number of times. The chain has TRBV6-6 and TRBJ1-1; no reliable D call. The V end was cut by 5 bases, the J end by 8 bases, with 12 bases between. The CDR3 has 12 amino acids. The germline gives CDR1 MNHNY, CDR2 SVGAGI (reference sequence). CDR3 sequence (DNA): TGTGCCAGCAGTCTCCGTTTGTCGGAAGCTTTCTTT. Amino acid sequence: CASSLRLSEAFF.

The rearrangement links TRBV15 to TRBJ1-2; the D is unclear. Trimming took off 0 bases at V and 2 bases at J, with 7 bases between the two ends. The CDR3 contains 14 residues. The germline V gene encodes CDR1 LNHNV and CDR2 YYDKDF (reference sequence). The CDR3 DNA reads as TGTGCCACCAGCAGAGATCAAGGGAACTATGGCTACACCTTC. Its translation is CATSRDQGNYGYTF.

This clonotype turned up a few times. The V and J genes are TRBV7-9 and TRBJ2-1; 8 bases are shared with TRBD2. Germline CDR1 reads SEHNR; CDR2 reads FQNEAQ (reference sequence). The CDR3 sequence is 15 residues long. Trimming at V came to 6 bases and at J to 4 bases, leaving 8 bases not matched to a gene. CDR3 in amino acids: CASSSTSGLYNEQFF. In DNA, the CDR3 is TGTGCCAGCAGTTCTACTAGCGGACTGTACAATGAGCAGTTCTTC.

The gene calls are TRBV6-5 and TRBJ2-4, with D possibly matching TRBD1 (6 bases). TRBJ2-5 explains the end of the DNA better; the J call may be wrong. The length of the CDR3 is 14 residues. Germline values: CDR1 MNHEY, CDR2 SVGAGI. CDR3 nucleotide sequence: TGTGCCAGCAGCCTCCGGGACAACCGAGAGACCCAGTACTTC. It yields the protein CASSLRDNRETQYF.

V and J are TRBV12-3 or TRBV12-4 and TRBJ2-5, with 8 nucleotides matching TRBD2. With 2 bases clipped from V and 0 bases from J, the junction kept 5 bases outside the gene matches. The CDR3 totals 16 residues. CDR3 coding DNA: TGTGCCAGCAGTTTAAAGCCTAGCGGGTACCAAGAGACCCAGTACTTC. Translated, it gives CASSLKPSGYQETQYF.

V usage is TRBV5-1 and J usage is TRBJ2-5; 11 bases map to TRBD1. The DNA end is more similar to TRBJ2-7, so the J call may be wrong. The CDR3 extends over 14 amino acids. Per the germline V gene, CDR1 is SGHRS and CDR2 is YFSETQ. CDR3 nucleotides: TGCGCCAGCAGTAAGGGACAGGGGGACCACGAGCAGTACTTC. Protein sequence: CASSKGQGDHEQYF.

This clonotype was seen ten or more times. The CDR3 nucleotides are TGCAGTGCTAGCCCGACAGGAACTAACTATGGCTACACCTTC. This sequence encodes CSASPTGTNYGYTF. The rearrangement uses TRBV20-1 and TRBJ1-2, with D tentatively TRBD1 (6 bases). The CDR3 loop spans 14 amino acids. Germline V gene data show CDR1 as DFQATT and CDR2 as SNEGSKA (reference sequence). V was cut by 3 bases and J by 0 bases, with 11 bases left in between.

The chain carries TRBV2 and TRBJ1-5; 8 bases are shared with TRBD1. V shed 4 bases, J shed 5 bases, and the junction held 1 base outside the gene matches. This CDR3 has 13 amino acids. Germline CDR1 and CDR2: SNHLY and FYNNEI. CDR3 DNA sequence: TGTGCCAGCAGTGTGGACAGGGATCAGCCCCAGCATTTT. Translated: CASSVDRDQPQHF.

This clonotype was seen ten or more times. J is TRBJ2-3 and V is TRBV6-5; D is perhaps TRBD2 (6 bases). The CDR3 length is 14 residues. V gave up 8 bases and J gave up 1 base, with 13 bases separating them. Germline assignment: CDR1 MNHEY and CDR2 SVGAGI. CDR3 bases: TGTGCCAGCTTCCACACGGGGGGCACAGATACGCAGTATTTT. Encoded protein: CASFHTGGTDTQYF.

Only a few counts were recorded for this clonotype. The chain uses TRBV13 and TRBJ1-2; D possibly corresponds to TRBD1 (6 bases). Germline CDR1 reads PRHDT; CDR2 reads FYEKMQ (reference sequence). CDR3 size: 14 residues. Trimming shortened V by 4 bases and J by 1 base, and 10 bases separated the two germline ends. CDR3: CASSSQGHNYGYTF. CDR3 bases: TGTGCCAGCAGCTCCCAGGGGCATAACTATGGCTACACCTTC.

A few counts support this clonotype. The CDR3 DNA reads as TGTGCCAGCAGCCAAGCCCAAGGCTACACCTTC. This sequence encodes CASSQAQGYTF. This chain links TRBV3-1 with TRBJ1-2; no clear D. Germline V gene sequence: CDR1 LGHDT, CDR2 YNNKEL (reference sequence). This CDR3 has 11 residues. Deletions cut 1 base from V and 8 bases from J, with 5 bases between.

The V gene is TRBV5-1, the J gene TRBJ2-7; 7 bases match TRBD1. Germline CDR1 is SGHRS and CDR2 is YFSETQ. V lost 4 bases to trimming and J lost 2 bases; unmatched junction nucleotides: 12. The CDR3 has 16 residues. CDR3 nucleotides: TGCGCCAGCAGCCTTCGCCAGGGGGAGCTTACCTACGAGCAGTACTTC. Residues: CASSLRQGELTYEQYF.

A few counts support this clonotype. The CDR3 DNA reads as TGTGCCAGTACAGGGGTATGGTACAATGAGCAGTTCTTC. It yields the protein CASTGVWYNEQFF. The chain couples TRBV6-1 to TRBJ2-1; 7 nucleotides match TRBD1. Losses at the gene ends were 9 bases for V and 4 bases for J; bases not matched to a gene: 6. The CDR3 totals 13 residues. Germline CDR1 reads MNHNS; CDR2 reads SASEGT.

The chain combines TRBV4-1 with TRBJ2-4, with TRBD2 as a possible D gene (5 bases). The V and J ends lost 4 bases and 6 bases respectively, with 16 bases between them. Germline V lookup: CDR1 MGHRA, CDR2 YSYEKL. There are 15 residues in the CDR3. The CDR3 nucleotides read TGCGCCAGCAGCCTAGGGCCTCCCCGGGGAAACATTCAGTACTTC. The encoded protein is CASSLGPPRGNIQYF.

On this clonotype: A much larger clone differs by one base, so this may be a read error. The rearrangement links TRBV4-1 to TRBJ2-7, with a possible D match to TRBD2 (5 bases). This CDR3 comprises 15 residues. The germline CDR1 and CDR2 sequences are MGHRA and YSYEKL. The V gene lost 0 bases and the J gene lost 6 bases, with 15 bases spanning the gap. The CDR3 DNA reads TGCGCCAGCAGCCAAGATTGGATAGGGAGCTGCGAGCAGTACTTC. It yields the protein CASSQDWIGSCEQYF.

This chain uses TRBV7-3 with TRBJ2-4, with TRBD2 identical over 7 bases. Germline CDR1 is SGHTA and CDR2 is FQGTGA. The CDR3 loop spans 16 amino acids. V was clipped by 0 bases and J by 13 bases; unmatched bases: 15. The CDR3 spells CASSLTRGGGTYGQYF. The DNA of the CDR3 is TGTGCCAGCAGCTTAACGAGGGGCGGGGGAACGTATGGGCAGTACTTC.

This clonotype was counted a few times. This chain joins TRBV10-2 and TRBJ2-3, with D possibly matching TRBD2 (7 bases). The germline V gene encodes CDR1 WSHSY and CDR2 SAAADI. V was pared by 2 bases and J by 0 bases, with 9 bases between. The CDR3 has 15 amino acids. The CDR3: CASSEGGASTDTQYF. The DNA of the CDR3 is TGCGCCAGCAGTGAGGGGGGGGCTAGCACAGATACGCAGTATTTT.

The chain joins TRBV2 to TRBJ1-1; 12 bases align to TRBD1. Losses at the gene ends were 7 bases for V and 7 bases for J; bases not matched to a gene: 13. Germline loops: CDR1 SNHLY, CDR2 FYNNEI. The CDR3 consists of 16 residues. The CDR3 DNA sequence: TGTGCCAGCAAGCCCCGGGACAGGGGGCGCATAGTTGAAGCTTTCTTT. This translates into CASKPRDRGRIVEAFF.